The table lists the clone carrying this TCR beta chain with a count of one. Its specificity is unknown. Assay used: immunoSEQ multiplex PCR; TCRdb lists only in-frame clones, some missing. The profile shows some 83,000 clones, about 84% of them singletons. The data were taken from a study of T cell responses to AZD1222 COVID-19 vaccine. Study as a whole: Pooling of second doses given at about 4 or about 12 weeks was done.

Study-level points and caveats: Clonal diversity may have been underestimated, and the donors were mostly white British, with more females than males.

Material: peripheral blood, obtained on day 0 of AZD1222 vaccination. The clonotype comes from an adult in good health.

The CDR3 DNA sequence: TGTGCCAGCAGTTCCGGCCGGGGGGCCTACGAGCAGTACTTC. Translation: CASSSGRGAYEQYF. The rearrangement joins TRBV7-2 to TRBJ2-7, with 7 bases that match TRBD2. V was pared by 6 bases and J by 2 bases, with 7 bases of the junction left unmatched. Germline V gene data show CDR1 as SGHTA and CDR2 as FQGNSA. The CDR3 length is 14 residues.